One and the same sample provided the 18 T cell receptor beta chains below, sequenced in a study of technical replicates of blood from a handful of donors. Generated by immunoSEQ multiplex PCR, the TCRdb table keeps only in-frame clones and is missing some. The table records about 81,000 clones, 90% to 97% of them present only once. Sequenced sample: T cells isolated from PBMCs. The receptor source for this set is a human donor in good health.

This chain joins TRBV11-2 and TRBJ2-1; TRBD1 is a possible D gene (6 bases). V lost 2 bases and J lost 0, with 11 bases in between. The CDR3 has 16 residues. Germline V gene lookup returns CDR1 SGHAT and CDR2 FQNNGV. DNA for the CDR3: TGTGCCAGCAGCTTATTGGGGGCTGGCTCCTACAATGAGCAGTTCTTC. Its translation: CASSLLGAGSYNEQFF.

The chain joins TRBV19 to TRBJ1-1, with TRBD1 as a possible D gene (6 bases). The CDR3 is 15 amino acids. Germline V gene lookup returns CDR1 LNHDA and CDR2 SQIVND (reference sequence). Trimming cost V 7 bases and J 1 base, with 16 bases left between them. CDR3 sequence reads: CASIQGINPNTEAFF. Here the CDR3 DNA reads TGTGCCAGTATTCAGGGGATTAATCCGAACACTGAAGCTTTCTTT.

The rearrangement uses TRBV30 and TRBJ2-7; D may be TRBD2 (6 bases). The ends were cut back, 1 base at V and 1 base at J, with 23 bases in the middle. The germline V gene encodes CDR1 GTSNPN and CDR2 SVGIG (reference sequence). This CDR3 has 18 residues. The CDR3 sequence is CAWSGAGFGGEGSYEQYF. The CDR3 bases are TGTGCCTGGAGTGGAGCCGGGTTCGGGGGAGAGGGTTCCTACGAGCAGTACTTC. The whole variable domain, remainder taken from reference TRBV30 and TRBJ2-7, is SQTIHQWPATLVQPVGSPLSLECTVEGTSNPNLYWYRQAAGRGLQLLFYSVGIGQISSEVPQNLSASRPQDRQFILSSKKLLLSDSGFYLCAWSGAGFGGEGSYEQYFGPGTRLTVT.

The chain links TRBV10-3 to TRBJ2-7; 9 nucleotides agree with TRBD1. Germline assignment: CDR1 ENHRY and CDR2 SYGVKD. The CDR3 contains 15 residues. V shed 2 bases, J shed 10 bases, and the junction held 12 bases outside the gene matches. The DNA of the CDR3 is TGTGCCATCAGTGAGACCCGGGACAGGGAAATAGGACAGTACTTC. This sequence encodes CAISETRDREIGQYF.

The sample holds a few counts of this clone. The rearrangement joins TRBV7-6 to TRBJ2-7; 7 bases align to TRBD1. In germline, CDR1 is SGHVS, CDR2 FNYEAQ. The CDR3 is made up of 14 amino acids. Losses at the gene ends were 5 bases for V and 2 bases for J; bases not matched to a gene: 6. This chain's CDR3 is CASSRTGPAYEQYF. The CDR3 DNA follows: TGTGCCAGCAGCCGGACAGGCCCTGCCTACGAGCAGTACTTC.

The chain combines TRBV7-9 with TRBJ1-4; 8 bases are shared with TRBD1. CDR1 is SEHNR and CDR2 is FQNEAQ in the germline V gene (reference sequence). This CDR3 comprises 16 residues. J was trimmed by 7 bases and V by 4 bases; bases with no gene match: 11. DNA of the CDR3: TGTGCCAGCAGCTCCAACCCCCTAGGGACAGGTGAAAAACTGTTTTTT. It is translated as CASSSNPLGTGEKLFF.

The CDR3 DNA reads TGTGCCAGCAGCCTTCGAGCGGGAGCGGGAGAGCAGTACTTC. It yields the protein CASSLRAGAGEQYF. The gene calls are TRBV11-3 and TRBJ2-7; 8 nucleotides line up with TRBD2. CDR1 is SGHNT and CDR2 is YENEEA in the germline V gene. V lost 5 bases and J lost 7; bases outside the gene matches: 10. CDR3 length equals 14 residues.

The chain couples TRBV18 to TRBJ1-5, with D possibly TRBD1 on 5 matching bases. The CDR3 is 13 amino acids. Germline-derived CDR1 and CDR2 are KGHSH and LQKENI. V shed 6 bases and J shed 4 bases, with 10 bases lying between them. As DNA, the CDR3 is TGTGCCAGCTCCCCAGACAGAAATCAGCCCCAGCATTTT. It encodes CASSPDRNQPQHF. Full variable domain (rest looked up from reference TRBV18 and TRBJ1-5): NAGVMQNPRHLVRRRGQEARLRCSPMKGHSHVYWYRQLPEEGLKFMVYLQKENIIDESGMPKERFSAEFPKEGPSILRIQQVVRGDSAAYFCASSPDRNQPQHFGDGTRLSIL.

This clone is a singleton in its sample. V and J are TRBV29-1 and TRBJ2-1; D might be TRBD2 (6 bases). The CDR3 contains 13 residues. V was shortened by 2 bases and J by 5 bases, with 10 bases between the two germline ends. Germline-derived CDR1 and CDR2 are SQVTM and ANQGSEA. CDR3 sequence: CSVELALNNEQFF. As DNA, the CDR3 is TGCAGCGTTGAACTAGCGCTTAACAATGAGCAGTTCTTC.

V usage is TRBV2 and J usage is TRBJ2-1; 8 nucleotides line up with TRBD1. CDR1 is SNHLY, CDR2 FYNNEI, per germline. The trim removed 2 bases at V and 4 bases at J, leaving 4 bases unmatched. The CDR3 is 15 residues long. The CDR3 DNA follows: TGTGCCAGCAGTGAATTGGACAGGGTATACAATGAGCAGTTCTTC. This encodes CASSELDRVYNEQFF.

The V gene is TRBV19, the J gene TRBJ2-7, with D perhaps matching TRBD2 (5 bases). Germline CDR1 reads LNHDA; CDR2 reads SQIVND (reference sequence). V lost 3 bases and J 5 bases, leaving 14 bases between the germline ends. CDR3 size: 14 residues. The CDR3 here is CASSIGQMEDEQYF. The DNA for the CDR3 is TGTGCCAGTAGTATCGGGCAGATGGAGGACGAGCAGTACTTC.

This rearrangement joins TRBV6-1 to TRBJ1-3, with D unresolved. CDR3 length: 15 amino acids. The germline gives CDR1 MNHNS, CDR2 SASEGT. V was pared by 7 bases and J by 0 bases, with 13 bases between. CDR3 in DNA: TGTGCCAGCAAAGAGGAGATTGTCTCTGGAAACACCATATATTTT. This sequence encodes CASKEEIVSGNTIYF.

The CDR3 DNA reads as TGTGCCAGCAGTGAAGCATACCCACAGCCCGCTTTCTTT. The encoded protein is CASSEAYPQPAFF. This chain joins TRBV2 and TRBJ1-1; D is unresolved. V was shortened by 0 bases and J by 11 bases, with 13 bases between the two germline ends. Looked up from germline, CDR1 is SNHLY and CDR2 is FYNNEI. The CDR3 loop spans 13 amino acids.

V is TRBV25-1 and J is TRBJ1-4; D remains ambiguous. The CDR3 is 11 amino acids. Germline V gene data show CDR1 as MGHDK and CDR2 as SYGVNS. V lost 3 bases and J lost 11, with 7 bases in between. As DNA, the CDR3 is TGTGCCAGCAGTGACATCAGGAAACTGTTTTTT. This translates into CASSDIRKLFF.

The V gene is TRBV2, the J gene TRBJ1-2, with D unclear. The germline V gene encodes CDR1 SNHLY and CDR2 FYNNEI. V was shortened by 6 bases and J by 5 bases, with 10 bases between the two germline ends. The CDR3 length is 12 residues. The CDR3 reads CASRGGWYGYTF. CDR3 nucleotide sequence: TGTGCCAGCAGAGGAGGCTGGTATGGCTACACCTTC.

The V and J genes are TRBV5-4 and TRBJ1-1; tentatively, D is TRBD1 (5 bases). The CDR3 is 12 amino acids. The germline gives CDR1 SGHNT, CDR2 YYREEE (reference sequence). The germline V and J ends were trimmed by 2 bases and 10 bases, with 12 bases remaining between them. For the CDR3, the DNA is TGTGCCAGCAGCTTTGACGGGGGTATAGCTTTCTTT. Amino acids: CASSFDGGIAFF.

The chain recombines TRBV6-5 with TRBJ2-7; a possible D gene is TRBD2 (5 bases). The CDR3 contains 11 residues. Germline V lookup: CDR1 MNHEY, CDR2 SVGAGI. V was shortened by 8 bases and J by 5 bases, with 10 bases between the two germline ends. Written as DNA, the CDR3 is TGTGCCAGCGGGTCGGGGAACGAGCAGTACTTC. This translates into CASGSGNEQYF.

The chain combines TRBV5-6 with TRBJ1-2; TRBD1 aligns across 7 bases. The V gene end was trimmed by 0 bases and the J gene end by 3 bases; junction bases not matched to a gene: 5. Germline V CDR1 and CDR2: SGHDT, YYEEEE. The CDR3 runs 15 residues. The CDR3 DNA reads TGTGCCAGCAGCTTGGTGGGGGACAGCGACTATGGCTACACCTTC. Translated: CASSLVGDSDYGYTF.